By share of the sample, the clone carrying this TCR beta chain is large. The antigen remains undetermined. The Oncomine TCR Beta short-read assay sequenced DNA from cultured CD4+ T cells. TCRdb reprocessed the PCR reads with MiXCR, giving one entry per CDR3 protein. The sample has about 14,000 distinct CDR3 sequences; roughly two thirds are singletons. Regarding treatment: roughly 10-day PBMC culture with coronavirus spike peptide pools or control peptides (ViraFEST assay). On days 3 and 7, half the medium was swapped for fresh IL-2-containing medium. The CDR3 is 13 amino acids. CDR1 DFQATT and CDR2 SNEGSKA come from the germline V gene (reference sequence). V gave up 8 bases and J gave up 2 bases, with 15 bases separating them. The sample belongs to a study of vaccination and CD4 T cells after COVID-19.

The gene calls are TRBV20-1 and TRBJ1-1; a possible D gene is TRBD1 (5 bases). This receptor was identified in a human donor who had recovered from COVID-19. The sample was CD4+ T cells from blood, cultured in vitro. Here the CDR3 DNA reads TGCAGTCCCCAAGGGGATTACAACACTGAAGCTTTCTTT. It specifies CSPQGDYNTEAFF.